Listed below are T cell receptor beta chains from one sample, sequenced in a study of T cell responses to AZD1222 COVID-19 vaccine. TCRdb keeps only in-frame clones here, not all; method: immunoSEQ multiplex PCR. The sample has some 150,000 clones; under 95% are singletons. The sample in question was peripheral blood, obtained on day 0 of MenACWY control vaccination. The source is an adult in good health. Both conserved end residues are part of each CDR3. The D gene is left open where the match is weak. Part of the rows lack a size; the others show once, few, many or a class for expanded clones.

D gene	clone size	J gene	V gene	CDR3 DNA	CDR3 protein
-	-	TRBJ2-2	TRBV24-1	TGTGCCACCAGTGATTCCGGGGTATTAACCGGGGAGCTGTTTTTT	CATSDSGVLTGELFF
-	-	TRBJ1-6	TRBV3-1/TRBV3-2	TGTGCCAGCAGCCCCGCAGGGAGGGGCTCACCCCTCCACTTT	CASSPAGRGSPLHF
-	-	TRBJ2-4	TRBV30	TGTGCCTGGAGTGGGGGCTATGGAATTCAGTACTTC	CAWSGGYGIQYF
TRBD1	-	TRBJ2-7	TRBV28	TGTGCCAGCAGTGACAGGGGGCTGAACGAGCAGTACTTC	CASSDRGLNEQYF
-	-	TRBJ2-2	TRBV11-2	TGTGCCAGCAGCTTACCCCGGGACCCAAAGCCGACGAACACCGGGGAGCTGTTTTTT	CASSLPRDPKPTNTGELFF
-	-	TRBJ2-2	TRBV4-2	TGTGCCAGCAGCCAAGATCCCCGACCATCCCTCAGCACCGGGGAGCTGTTTTTT	CASSQDPRPSLSTGELFF
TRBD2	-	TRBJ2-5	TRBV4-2	TGTGCCAGCAGCCAAGGAGCGGGAGCCCACGGAGAGACCCAGTACTTC	CASSQGAGAHGETQYF
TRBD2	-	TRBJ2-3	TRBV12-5	TGTGCTAGTGCCCCGGGGGGTAGAGATACGCAGTATTTT	CASAPGGRDTQYF
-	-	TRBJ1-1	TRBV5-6	TGTGCCAGCAGCTTGGGGGCTTGGGACACTGAAGCTTTCTTT	CASSLGAWDTEAFF
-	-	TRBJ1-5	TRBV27	TGTGCCAGCAGAAAAAATAATCAGCCCCAGCATTTT	CASRKNNQPQHF
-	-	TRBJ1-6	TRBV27	TGTGCCAGCAGTTTATTATTCGGACAGCAACTCCACTTT	CASSLLFGQQLHF
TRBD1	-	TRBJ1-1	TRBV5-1	TGCGCCAGCAGCTTGGGGGGACAGGGCAACGCTGAAGCTTTCTTT	CASSLGGQGNAEAFF
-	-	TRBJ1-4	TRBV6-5	TGTGCCAGCAGCCTGCCGGACGAAAAACTGTTTTTT	CASSLPDEKLFF
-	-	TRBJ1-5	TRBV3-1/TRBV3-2	TGTGCCAGCAGCCAAGTCGGGGGTAGGGGGGACAATCAGCCCCAGCATTTT	CASSQVGGRGDNQPQHF
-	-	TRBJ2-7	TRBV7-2	TGTGCCAGCAGCTTGTCCTACGAGCAGTACTTC	CASSLSYEQYF
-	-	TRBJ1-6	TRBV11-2	TGTGCCAGCAGCTTAGATAGCGGGATAGGAAATTCACCCCTCCACTTT	CASSLDSGIGNSPLHF
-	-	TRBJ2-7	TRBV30	TGTGCCTGGAGCTTGGGATCTTCCTACGAGCAGTACTTC	CAWSLGSSYEQYF
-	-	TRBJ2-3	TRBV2	TGTGCCAGCAAACTGGACCGCACAGATACGCAGTATTTT	CASKLDRTDTQYF
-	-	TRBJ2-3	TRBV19	TGTGCCACACGCGGGGCTAGCACAGATACGCAGTATTTT	CATRGASTDTQYF
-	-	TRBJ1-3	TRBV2	TGTGCCAGCGGGGGGATAGGGGCCGCGGGAAACACCATATATTTT	CASGGIGAAGNTIYF
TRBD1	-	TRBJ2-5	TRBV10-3	TGTGCCATCAGTGACGGACAGGGGGCTAGGGAGACCCAGTACTTC	CAISDGQGARETQYF
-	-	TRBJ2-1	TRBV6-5	TGTGCCAGCAGGACCCAGAGGAACAATGAGCAGTTCTTC	CASRTQRNNEQFF
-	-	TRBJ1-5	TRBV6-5	TGTGCCAGCTCAGACAGGTATAGCAATCAGCCCCAGCATTTT	CASSDRYSNQPQHF
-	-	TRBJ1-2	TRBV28	TGTGCCAGCAGTTCCTGGGCCTTGGGACTTATCTATGGCTACACCTTC	CASSSWALGLIYGYTF
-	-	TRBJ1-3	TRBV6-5	TGTGCCAGCAGTTACGTCCTAGGCCCTGGAAACACCATATATTTT	CASSYVLGPGNTIYF
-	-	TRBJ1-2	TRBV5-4	TGTGCCAGCAGCTTAAGACAGAACTATGGCTACACCTTC	CASSLRQNYGYTF
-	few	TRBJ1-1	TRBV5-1	TGCGCCAGCAGCTTCGGAGCCAGCCGGAACACTGAAGCTTTCTTT	CASSFGASRNTEAFF
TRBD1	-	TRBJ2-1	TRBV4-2	TGTGCCAGCAGCCCCCTTCACAGGGGTATGTTCTTC	CASSPLHRGMFF
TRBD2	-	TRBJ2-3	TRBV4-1	TGCGCCAGCAGCCAGAGAGGACTAGCGGCAGATACGCAGTATTTT	CASSQRGLAADTQYF
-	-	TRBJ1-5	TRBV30	TGTGCCTGGAGTGTCCGGGGGAATCAGCCCCAGCATTTT	CAWSVRGNQPQHF
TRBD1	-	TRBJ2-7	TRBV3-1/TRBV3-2	TGTGCCAGCAGCCCCAATGGGGTTGGGACAGGGAAGAACGAGCAGTACTTC	CASSPNGVGTGKNEQYF
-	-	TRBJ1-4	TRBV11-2	TGTGCCAGCAGCTTTTCAATGGCGGACGAAAAACTGTTTTTT	CASSFSMADEKLFF
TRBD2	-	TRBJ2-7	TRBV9	TGTGCCAGCAGCGAGTCCCCGACTAGCGGGGGTTCCGAGCAGTACTTC	CASSESPTSGGSEQYF
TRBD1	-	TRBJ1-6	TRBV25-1	TGTGCCAGCCACAGGGGGGATTCACCCCTCCACTTT	CASHRGDSPLHF
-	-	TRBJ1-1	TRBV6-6	TGTGCCAGCACAACGGGCAAGCGGGTGGAAGCTTTCTTT	CASTTGKRVEAFF
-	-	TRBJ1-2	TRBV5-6	TGTGCCAGCAGACCCCCCTATCAACGGGATTCTAACTATGGCTACACCTTC	CASRPPYQRDSNYGYTF
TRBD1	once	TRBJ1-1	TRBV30	TGTGCCTTGGGACAGATGAACACTGAAGCTTTCTTT	CALGQMNTEAFF
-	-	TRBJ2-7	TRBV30	TGTGCCTGCTACCGCTTATTGGAGCAGTACTTC	CACYRLLEQYF
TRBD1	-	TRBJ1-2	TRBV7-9	TGTGCCAGCATCATGACAGGGGATTCCCATGGCTACACCTTC	CASIMTGDSHGYTF
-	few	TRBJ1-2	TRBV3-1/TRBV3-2	TGTGCCAGCAGACCTGGGCCCCTCGGCGGCTACACCTTC	CASRPGPLGGYTF
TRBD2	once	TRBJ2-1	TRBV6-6	TGTGCCAGCAGTTACTCCCCGGGAGGGAATGAGCAGTTCTTC	CASSYSPGGNEQFF
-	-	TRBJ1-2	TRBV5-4	TGTGCCAGCAGCTTGGAACAGGTGGGGAATGGCTACACCTTC	CASSLEQVGNGYTF
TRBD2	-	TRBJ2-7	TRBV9	TGTGCCAGCAGCGTAGGAGCTCTAGCGGGAGCCTACGAGCAGTACTTC	CASSVGALAGAYEQYF
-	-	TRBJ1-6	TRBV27	TGTGCCAGCAGTTTAGTACCTAATTCACCCCTCCACTTT	CASSLVPNSPLHF
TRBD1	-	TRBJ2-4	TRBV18	TGTGCCAGCTCACCCGTCAGGGGGACAGCCAAAAACATTCAGTACTTC	CASSPVRGTAKNIQYF